The sequence of this T cell receptor beta chain was determined in a study of blood T cell repertoires in COVID-19. Study in general: T cells, B-cell-depleted T cells, or PBMCs supplied cDNA or gDNA.

The table lists this clone with a count of one. Trimming took off 1 base at V and 1 base at J, with 20 bases between the two ends. The CDR3 loop spans 18 amino acids. The V gene's germline CDR1 is MNHEY and CDR2 SVGEGT. Those who participated ranged in age from about 18 to 89 years and resided in about two dozen US areas. This table comes from immunoSEQ multiplex PCR, and its TCRdb copy is limited to in-frame clones, with some not included. Of a few hundred thousand clones in the sample, around four fifths were seen once. The chain has TRBV6-2 or TRBV6-3 and TRBJ2-7; D is possibly TRBD2 (6 bases). The sample consisted of PBMCs or T cells enriched from blood (not recorded which). The sequence was obtained from a woman aged 45-65 years who had recovered from COVID-19. The CDR3 reads CASSYFGGKVAASYEQYF. Here the CDR3 DNA reads TGTGCCAGCAGTTACTTCGGAGGGAAGGTTGCTGCGTCCTACGAGCAGTACTTC.